The 15 T cell receptor beta chains below all came from one sample that was sequenced in a study of T cell responses to AZD1222 COVID-19 vaccine. The repertoire was sequenced with immunoSEQ multiplex PCR; TCRdb's copy has only in-frame clones and lacks some. Its table records over 130,000 clones. Sequenced sample: peripheral blood. Receptors were obtained from an adult in good health.

This chain links TRBV2 with TRBJ1-1; 7 bases agree with TRBD1. The junction had 8 bases not matched to a gene; V was cut back by 6 bases and J by 1 base. The CDR3 runs to 15 residues. Germline V lookup: CDR1 SNHLY, CDR2 FYNNEI. CDR3: CASRSAGTANTEAFF. CDR3 sequence (DNA): TGTGCCAGCAGGTCGGCCGGGACAGCGAACACTGAAGCTTTCTTT.

The chain carries TRBV9 and TRBJ2-5; 10 nucleotides align to TRBD2. From germline, CDR1 is SGDLS and CDR2 YYNGEE. The CDR3 loop spans 14 amino acids. Trimming cost V 5 bases and J 4 bases; bases outside gene matches: 5. The CDR3 region is CASSLSGGTETQYF. The CDR3 DNA reads TGTGCCAGCAGTCTTAGCGGGGGGACAGAGACCCAGTACTTC.

This rearrangement joins TRBV6-6 to TRBJ1-4; D is unclear. V shed 0 bases and J shed 5 bases, with 4 bases lying between them. Germline V gene lookup returns CDR1 MNHNY and CDR2 SVGAGI (reference sequence). This CDR3 region has 13 residues. Written as DNA, the CDR3 is TGTGCCAGCAGTTACTCTAAGAATGAAAAACTGTTTTTT. It encodes CASSYSKNEKLFF.

The V call is TRBV3-1 (or the pseudogene TRBV3-2), the J call TRBJ1-1; D uncertain. V lost 0 bases and J 2 bases, leaving 10 bases between the germline ends. From germline, CDR1 is LGHDT and CDR2 YNNKEL (reference sequence). The CDR3 is made up of 15 amino acids. The CDR3 is CASSQEWDRNTEAFF. The CDR3 DNA reads TGTGCCAGCAGCCAAGAGTGGGATAGAAACACTGAAGCTTTCTTT.

The CDR3 protein is CASSSRGSGYTGELFF. In nucleotides, the CDR3 is TGTGCCAGCAGCTCCCGGGGTAGCGGCTACACCGGGGAGCTGTTTTTT. V gene TRBV7-9 combines with J gene TRBJ2-2, with D tentatively TRBD2 (6 bases). V was pared by 4 bases and J by 3 bases, with 15 bases between. Germline V gene sequence: CDR1 SEHNR, CDR2 FQNEAQ (reference sequence). The CDR3 runs to 16 residues.

The rearrangement uses TRBV11-3 and TRBJ1-4, with 9 bases matching TRBD1. Germline-derived CDR1 and CDR2 are SGHNT and YENEEA. This CDR3 spans 15 amino acids. V shed 2 bases and J 5 bases; nucleotides not matched to a gene: 3. The CDR3 loop is CASSLQQGANEKLFF. DNA of the CDR3: TGTGCCAGCAGCTTACAACAGGGGGCGAATGAAAAACTGTTTTTT.

This sequence joins TRBV19 and TRBJ1-1; D is unclear. The ends were cut back, 3 bases at V and 4 bases at J, with 18 bases in the middle. Germline CDR1 reads LNHDA; CDR2 reads SQIVND (reference sequence). The CDR3 contains 16 residues. In DNA, the CDR3 is TGTGCCAGTAGTATTAATCTGGAAACAAAAGGCACTGAAGCTTTCTTT. It translates to CASSINLETKGTEAFF.

This sequence joins TRBV7-9 and TRBJ1-3; D not certain. V was trimmed by 3 bases and J by 0 bases, leaving 6 bases between them. The CDR3 is made up of 14 amino acids. Germline V CDR1 and CDR2: SEHNR, FQNEAQ (reference sequence). CDR3 DNA: TGTGCCAGCAGCTTCGAGGCCTCTGGAAACACCATATATTTT. Translating gives CASSFEASGNTIYF.

The rearrangement uses TRBV6-6 and TRBJ1-5; 7 bases agree with TRBD1. This CDR3 is built from 18 residues. Germline assignment: CDR1 MNHNY and CDR2 SVGAGI (reference sequence). Germline trimming cut 5 bases from V and 0 bases from J; bases unmatched to any gene: 13. The DNA for the CDR3 is TGTGCCAGCAGTCCGCGGGACAGCTACACACATAGCAATCAGCCCCAGCATTTT. Translating gives CASSPRDSYTHSNQPQHF.

The gene calls are TRBV5-1 and TRBJ2-3, with TRBD2 identical over 8 bases. Germline-derived CDR1 and CDR2 are SGHRS and YFSETQ. Trimming cost V 4 bases and J 0 bases; bases outside gene matches: 4. The length of the CDR3 is 15 residues. CDR3 coding DNA: TGCGCCAGCAGCAGGCGGGGGGCGAGCACAGATACGCAGTATTTT. Protein: CASSRRGASTDTQYF.

The rearrangement joins TRBV11-3 to TRBJ2-3; weak D call: TRBD1 (6 bases). The CDR3 has 15 amino acids. Trimming cost V 6 bases and J 3 bases, with 16 bases left between them. Germline CDR1 reads SGHNT; CDR2 reads YENEEA. The CDR3 loop is CASRKGTILTDTQYF. The CDR3 DNA is TGTGCCAGCAGGAAGGGGACAATTTTAACAGATACGCAGTATTTT.

The chain employs TRBV7-9 and TRBJ2-2, with TRBD1 identical over 7 bases. Trimming cost V 1 base and J 2 bases; bases outside gene matches: 1. The V gene's germline CDR1 is SEHNR and CDR2 FQNEAQ (reference sequence). The CDR3 consists of 15 residues. The CDR3 loop is CASSLGQGNTGELFF. For the CDR3, the DNA is TGTGCCAGCAGCTTAGGACAGGGAAACACCGGGGAGCTGTTTTTT.

The CDR3 spells CASSPSVGQLNEKLFF. The CDR3 DNA is TGCGCCAGCAGCCCCTCAGTCGGTCAGCTTAATGAAAAACTGTTTTTT. This rearrangement joins TRBV4-1 to TRBJ1-4; D not resolved. V lost 4 bases and J lost 4, with 16 bases in between. The V gene's germline CDR1 is MGHRA and CDR2 YSYEKL. The CDR3 has 16 amino acids.

The chain couples TRBV11-2 to TRBJ1-2, with 9 bases lining up with TRBD1. The V gene's germline CDR1 is SGHAT and CDR2 FQNNGV. Trimming at V came to 5 bases and at J to 6 bases, leaving 4 bases not matched to a gene. The length of the CDR3 is 13 residues. In DNA form, the CDR3 reads TGTGCCAGCAGCCCGTGGACAGGGGATGGCTACACCTTC. Translated: CASSPWTGDGYTF.

V is TRBV5-1 and J is TRBJ2-7; 8 positions agree with TRBD1. Trimming cost V 6 bases and J 4 bases; bases outside gene matches: 9. The CDR3 is made up of 14 amino acids. Germline V gene data show CDR1 as SGHRS and CDR2 as YFSETQ. CDR3 sequence: CASTSGTGPYEQYF. In nucleotides, the CDR3 is TGCGCCAGCACCTCCGGGACAGGCCCGTACGAGCAGTACTTC. The complete variable domain, with remaining parts taken from reference TRBV5-1 and TRBJ2-7, reads KAGVTQTPRYLIKTRGQQVTLSCSPISGHRSVSWYQQTPGQGLQFLFEYFSETQRNKGNFPGRFSGRQFSNSRSEMNVSTLELGDSALYLCASTSGTGPYEQYFGPGTRLTVT.